The rows below give T cell receptor beta chains drawn from one sample of a study of blood T cell repertoires in COVID-19. Here immunoSEQ multiplex PCR was the method, and the copy in TCRdb shows in-frame clones only, minus some. The table has over 85,000 clones, more than 85% seen once; the top ten hold about 2.9%. Sequencing was performed on peripheral blood. Receptors originate from a man over 45 with active or convalescent COVID-19. CDR3s include the opening cysteine and the closing phenylalanine or tryptophan. The D gene is left open where the match is weak. Some rows have no size entry. The others give once, few or many, or a class for an expanded clone.

V gene,D gene,J gene,clone size,CDR3 DNA,CDR3 protein
TRBV2,TRBD2,TRBJ2-2,NA,TGTGCCAGCAGCCCCCTAGCGGGCGACACCGGGGAGCTGTTTTTT,CASSPLAGDTGELFF
TRBV6-5,NA,TRBJ1-5,once,TGTGCCAGCAGTCGGAGCCCCGGGCAGCCCCAGCATTTT,CASSRSPGQPQHF
TRBV5-4,TRBD2,TRBJ2-3,NA,TGTGCCAGCAGCCCCGGGGAAGCGGGGGGCATCACAGATACGCAGTATTTT,CASSPGEAGGITDTQYF
TRBV5-5,NA,TRBJ1-6,NA,TGTGCCAGCAGTCACCCAACGGATTCACCCCTCCACTTT,CASSHPTDSPLHF
TRBV14,NA,TRBJ2-3,NA,TGTGCCAGCAGCCAAGGCATCGGGGTAGATACGCAGTATTTT,CASSQGIGVDTQYF
TRBV6-1,TRBD1,TRBJ2-7,NA,TGTGCCAGCAGTTCGGGACAGACGGCCTACGAGCAGTACTTC,CASSSGQTAYEQYF
TRBV2,TRBD1,TRBJ1-1,NA,TGTGCCAGCAGTGACGCGCCCGGGACAGGCTCGAGGGGGGCTTTCTTT,CASSDAPGTGSRGAFF
TRBV28,TRBD1,TRBJ1-1,NA,TGTGCCACCGAAGACAGGGCGAACACTGAAGCTTTCTTT,CATEDRANTEAFF
TRBV7-9,NA,TRBJ1-4,NA,TGTGCCGCGGGGACGGGAAATGAAAAACTGTTTTTT,CAAGTGNEKLFF
TRBV5-6,TRBD2,TRBJ2-3,NA,TGTGCCAGCAGAACCGGGGGACTAGCAGCTAGCACAGATACGCAGTATTTT,CASRTGGLAASTDTQYF
TRBV28,TRBD2,TRBJ2-7,NA,TGTGCCAGCAGAGGTAGCGGGGGGGTCTCCTTCGAGCAGTACTTC,CASRGSGGVSFEQYF
TRBV7-8,TRBD1,TRBJ1-3,NA,TGTGCCAGCAGCTTAGCGGAGGGACAGGGAAACACCATATATTTT,CASSLAEGQGNTIYF
TRBV5-6,TRBD2,TRBJ2-7,NA,TGTGCCAGCAGCTCACTAGCGGGCTCCTACGAGCAGTACTTC,CASSSLAGSYEQYF
TRBV19,TRBD1,TRBJ2-1,few,TGTGCCAGTAGTATTTCCGGGACAGCCTACAATGAGCAGTTCTTC,CASSISGTAYNEQFF
TRBV13,NA,TRBJ1-2,once,TGTGCCAGCAGCTTACAGGACACTTATGGCTACACCTTC,CASSLQDTYGYTF
TRBV28,NA,TRBJ2-1,NA,TGTGCCAGCACTAGGTACAATGAGCAGTTCTTC,CASTRYNEQFF